This TCR beta chain was observed in a study of lymphopenia after photon versus proton radiotherapy. Study-level findings and limits: Proton therapy kept repertoires fairly stable, unlike photons, which gained effector/memory cells. After lymphocyte nadir, photon-treated repertoires showed oligoclonal expansion, especially CD8+ Temra.

Libraries were prepared by immunoSEQ multiplex PCR; TCRdb keeps only in-frame clonotypes and omits some of them. The sample shows roughly 150,000 clones, less than 90% of them seen only once. Trimming shortened V by 5 bases and J by 8 bases, and 18 bases separated the two germline ends. The CDR3 has 15 residues. CDR1 and CDR2 (germline): SGHTA, FQGNSA. Remarks on this clone: Its antigen remains unknown.

The rearrangement links TRBV7-2 to TRBJ1-4; a possible D gene is TRBD1 (6 bases). The sample consisted of peripheral blood, taken from a patient treated with photon-based radiotherapy. The clonotype comes from a man over 45 with gastric cancer. In nucleotides, the CDR3 is TGTGCCAGCAGCCCAAACACAGGGCTGAGGGAAAAACTGTTTTTT. It encodes CASSPNTGLREKLFF.